The 23 T cell receptor beta chains below were found in one sample sequenced in a study of blood T cell repertoires in COVID-19. Clones were sequenced by immunoSEQ multiplex PCR, and TCRdb holds only the in-frame ones, with some missing. The profile shows about 170,000 clones, over 75% of them singletons. Sample: PBMCs or T cells enriched from blood (not recorded which). The receptors were sampled from a young woman who had recovered from COVID-19.

The V and J genes are TRBV11-2 and TRBJ2-7; D unclear. The CDR3 has 11 residues. Trimming cost V 5 bases and J 3 bases, with 5 bases left between them. CDR1 SGHAT and CDR2 FQNNGV come from the germline V gene. In nucleotides, the CDR3 is TGTGCCAGCAGCCCTTACTACGAGCAGTACTTC. Translation gives CASSPYYEQYF.

This clone has only one observation. This chain uses TRBV19 with TRBJ1-1; 8 bases agree with TRBD1. CDR1 and CDR2 (germline): LNHDA, SQIVND (reference sequence). The CDR3 covers 17 residues. Trimming removed 9 bases from V and 2 bases from J; junction bases left unmatched: 17. The CDR3 protein is CASKKGRGLRGNTEAFF. For the CDR3, the DNA is TGTGCCAGCAAGAAGGGCAGGGGGCTACGAGGAAACACTGAAGCTTTCTTT. Based on the CDR3 plus reference TRBV19 and TRBJ1-1, the full variable domain is DGGITQSPKYLFRKEGQNVTLSCEQNLNHDAMYWYRQDPGQGLRLIYYSQIVNDFQKGDIAEGYSVSREKKESFPLTVTSAQKNPTAFYLCASKKGRGLRGNTEAFFGQGTRLTVV.

The rearrangement uses TRBV12-3 or TRBV12-4 and TRBJ2-7, with D maybe TRBD1 (6 bases). The V and J ends lost 6 bases and 5 bases respectively, with 8 bases between them. This CDR3 is built from 11 residues. The CDR3 region has the DNA TGTGCCAGCAGATACAGGGACGAGCAGTACTTC. Protein: CASRYRDEQYF.

CDR3 region: CASDGGDEQFF. In DNA form, the CDR3 reads TGTGCCAGCGACGGGGGAGATGAGCAGTTCTTC. V and J are TRBV3-1 (or the pseudogene TRBV3-2) and TRBJ2-1, with a weak D call TRBD2 (6 bases). There are 11 residues in the CDR3. V lost 8 bases and J 8 bases, leaving 10 bases between the germline ends. The V gene's germline CDR1 is LGHDT and CDR2 YNNKEL (reference sequence).

The CDR3 loop reads CASSPLSEYAYEQYF. CDR3 DNA: TGCGCCAGCAGCCCCTTAAGCGAGTACGCCTACGAGCAGTACTTC. This chain links TRBV5-1 with TRBJ2-7; D is ambiguous. CDR1 is SGHRS, CDR2 YFSETQ, per germline. The V and J ends lost 4 bases and 2 bases respectively, with 16 bases between them. CDR3 length equals 15 residues.

The rearrangement joins TRBV10-3 to TRBJ2-1, with D possibly matching TRBD1 (5 bases). Germline CDR1 is ENHRY and CDR2 is SYGVKD. This CDR3 comprises 14 residues. Between the trimmed V and J ends, which lost 3 bases and 6 bases, there was a span of 12 bases. The CDR3 coding sequence is TGTGCCATCAGTGATGGGGCCCCATCCAATGAGCAGTTCTTC. Its translation: CAISDGAPSNEQFF.

The chain recombines TRBV5-4 with TRBJ2-3; possibly TRBD2 for D (5 bases). CDR1 and CDR2 (germline): SGHNT, YYREEE (reference sequence). The germline V and J ends were trimmed by 7 bases and 2 bases, with 17 bases remaining between them. The CDR3 length is 15 residues. For the CDR3, the DNA is TGTGCCAGCCGCTCGCTCAGCGGAACCACAGATACGCAGTATTTT. It yields the protein CASRSLSGTTDTQYF.

This clone occurred a few times. V usage is TRBV27 and J usage is TRBJ1-2; 11 nucleotides align to TRBD1. V lost 6 bases and J lost 0; bases outside the gene matches: 9. The CDR3 sequence is 17 residues long. Germline assignment: CDR1 MNHEY and CDR2 SMNVEV (reference sequence). DNA of the CDR3: TGTGCCAGCAGCCTCCTCGGACAGGGGGCCGCTAACTATGGCTACACCTTC. This encodes CASSLLGQGAANYGYTF.

The chain has TRBV6-5 and TRBJ2-7, with a weak D call TRBD1 (6 bases). Germline V gene lookup returns CDR1 MNHEY and CDR2 SVGAGI. V was clipped by 2 bases and J by 4 bases, with 15 bases between them. The CDR3 sequence is 15 residues long. The CDR3 loop reads CASSYSGSRGYEQYF. The CDR3 DNA reads TGTGCCAGCAGTTACAGTGGCAGCAGGGGATACGAGCAGTACTTC.

The gene calls are TRBV11-3 and TRBJ2-5, with TRBD2 matching over 8 bases. After removal of 1 base from V and 2 bases from J, the junction contained 6 bases not matched to a gene. Germline values: CDR1 SGHNT, CDR2 YENEEA. This CDR3 is 16 amino acids long. CDR3 sequence: CASSLGAAGDQETQYF. In DNA form, the CDR3 reads TGTGCCAGCAGCTTAGGGGCAGCGGGGGATCAAGAGACCCAGTACTTC.

The V and J genes are TRBV19 and TRBJ1-5; the D is unclear. CDR3 length: 13 amino acids. V was cut by 2 bases and J by 6 bases, with 8 bases left in between. Germline assignment: CDR1 LNHDA and CDR2 SQIVND (reference sequence). CDR3 residues: CASSIWGGQPQHF. Here the CDR3 DNA reads TGTGCCAGTAGTATATGGGGAGGTCAGCCCCAGCATTTT.

CDR3 sequence: CAWRQVSGANVLTF. The DNA for the CDR3 is TGTGCCTGGAGACAGGTTTCTGGGGCCAACGTCCTGACTTTC. The V call is TRBV30, the J call TRBJ2-6, with TRBD1 as a possible D gene (5 bases). The V gene lost 3 bases and the J gene lost 1 base, with 7 bases spanning the gap. Germline values: CDR1 GTSNPN, CDR2 SVGIG (reference sequence). The CDR3 is made up of 14 amino acids.

The chain carries TRBV5-1 and TRBJ1-1; D perhaps matches TRBD1 (5 bases). The germline V and J ends were trimmed by 1 base and 6 bases, with 10 bases remaining between them. This CDR3 is built from 13 residues. From germline, CDR1 is SGHRS and CDR2 YFSETQ. This CDR3 reads CASSLTQAAEAFF. The CDR3 DNA reads as TGCGCCAGCAGCTTGACACAGGCTGCTGAAGCTTTCTTT.

The rearrangement joins TRBV7-2 to TRBJ2-7, with a weak D call TRBD2 (6 bases). V was shortened by 0 bases and J by 8 bases, with 17 bases between the two germline ends. Germline lookup yields CDR1 SGHTA and CDR2 FQGNSA. The CDR3 loop spans 15 amino acids. The CDR3 region has the DNA TGTGCCAGCAGCTTAGCGCACGGCCGGGAGTATAAGCAGTACTTC. This translates into CASSLAHGREYKQYF.

V and J are TRBV27 and TRBJ2-7; TRBD2 matches at 10 bases. CDR1 MNHEY and CDR2 SMNVEV come from the germline V gene (reference sequence). V was clipped by 3 bases and J by 8 bases; unmatched bases: 4. The CDR3 sequence is 13 residues long. The chain's CDR3 is CASSFSGRVKQYF. In DNA, the CDR3 is TGTGCCAGCAGTTTCAGCGGGAGGGTTAAGCAGTACTTC.

This chain joins TRBV28 and TRBJ2-3; 10 positions match TRBD2. Germline CDR1 and CDR2: MDHEN and SYDVKM. CDR3 length: 18 amino acids. Germline trimming cut 6 bases from V and 6 bases from J; bases unmatched to any gene: 18. The CDR3 DNA is TGTGCCAGCAGCCCCTTGATGAAGGGTCTAGCGGGAGCCGATACGCAGTATTTT. Its translation is CASSPLMKGLAGADTQYF.

This sequence joins TRBV5-6 and TRBJ2-3; 8 bases match TRBD1. V was clipped by 4 bases and J by 0 bases; unmatched bases: 10. Germline-derived CDR1 and CDR2 are SGHDT and YYEEEE. The CDR3 is made up of 17 amino acids. The CDR3 loop reads CASSRLTGATSTDTQYF. CDR3 bases: TGTGCCAGCAGCCGCCTGACAGGGGCGACTAGCACAGATACGCAGTATTTT.

This sequence joins TRBV29-1 and TRBJ1-2, with 10 bases matching TRBD1. CDR3 length equals 14 residues. Trimming cost V 3 bases and J 8 bases; bases outside gene matches: 9. Per germline, CDR1 SQVTM and CDR2 ANQGSEA. The CDR3 nucleotides read TGCAGCGTTGATTCCCTTGGACAGGGGGTGGGCTACACCTTC. As protein: CSVDSLGQGVGYTF.

This clone has a handful of counts. The rearrangement uses TRBV21-1 and TRBJ1-2; the DNA was not used to check the table's D call, TRBD1. TRBV21-1 is deemed a pseudogene. The CDR3 consists of 17 residues. The CDR3 coding sequence is TGTGCCAGCAGCAAAGCGCTAACAGGGGACCATAACTATGGCTACACCTTC. It codes for CASSKALTGDHNYGYTF.

The V and J genes are TRBV18 and TRBJ2-7, with D perhaps TRBD1 (6 bases). Trimming stripped 5 bases from V and 13 bases from J, with 15 bases between. The germline gives CDR1 KGHSH, CDR2 LQKENI. The CDR3 runs 11 residues. CDR3: CASSEDRTRYF. DNA for the CDR3: TGTGCCAGCTCAGAAGACAGGACGAGATACTTC.

The V call is TRBV10-3, the J call TRBJ2-3; TRBD2 aligns across 7 bases. This CDR3 has 13 residues. Germline CDR1 is ENHRY and CDR2 is SYGVKD. V dropped 4 bases and J dropped 4; count of bases not matched to a gene: 2. The CDR3, as DNA: TGTGCCATCAGTGGTGGGAGGGCAGATACGCAGTATTTT. It translates to CAISGGRADTQYF.

The chain uses TRBV28 and TRBJ1-5; no clear D gene. V gave up 3 bases and J gave up 2 bases, with 11 bases separating them. In germline, CDR1 is MDHEN, CDR2 SYDVKM. This CDR3 contains 15 residues. The chain's CDR3 is CASSLGGFGNQPQHF. DNA of the CDR3: TGTGCCAGCAGTTTGGGCGGGTTTGGCAATCAGCCCCAGCATTTT.

This clone was recorded only once. J is TRBJ2-3 and V is TRBV6-2 or TRBV6-3; 10 positions agree with TRBD2. The length of the CDR3 is 17 residues. V shed 0 bases and J 8 bases; nucleotides not matched to a gene: 11. Germline V gene lookup returns CDR1 MNHEY and CDR2 SVGEGT. The CDR3, as DNA: TGTGCCAGCAGTTACTCTTCCCTAGCGGGAGTATTTGGTACGCAGTATTTT. Translated: CASSYSSLAGVFGTQYF.